One T cell receptor beta chain is described in this entry. This specimen comes from a study of blood T cell repertoires in COVID-19. On the study more broadly: T cells, B-cell-depleted T cells, or PBMCs supplied cDNA or gDNA.

Residents of around 24 US areas, aged roughly 18 to 89 years, made up the participants. Clones were sequenced by immunoSEQ multiplex PCR, and TCRdb holds only the in-frame ones, with some missing. The table includes approximately 260,000 clones, about 87% detected once. This CDR3 is built from 14 residues. V was clipped by 4 bases and J by 3 bases; unmatched bases: 5. Germline lookup yields CDR1 SGHRS and CDR2 YFSETQ. The sample consisted of PBMCs or T cells enriched from blood (not recorded which). This clonotype originated in a woman between 35 and 50 years old with acute COVID-19. This sequence joins TRBV5-1 and TRBJ1-2, with 8 bases identical to TRBD1. This chain's CDR3 is CASSVDRVDYGYTF. The CDR3 DNA reads as TGCGCCAGCAGCGTGGACAGGGTTGACTATGGCTACACCTTC.